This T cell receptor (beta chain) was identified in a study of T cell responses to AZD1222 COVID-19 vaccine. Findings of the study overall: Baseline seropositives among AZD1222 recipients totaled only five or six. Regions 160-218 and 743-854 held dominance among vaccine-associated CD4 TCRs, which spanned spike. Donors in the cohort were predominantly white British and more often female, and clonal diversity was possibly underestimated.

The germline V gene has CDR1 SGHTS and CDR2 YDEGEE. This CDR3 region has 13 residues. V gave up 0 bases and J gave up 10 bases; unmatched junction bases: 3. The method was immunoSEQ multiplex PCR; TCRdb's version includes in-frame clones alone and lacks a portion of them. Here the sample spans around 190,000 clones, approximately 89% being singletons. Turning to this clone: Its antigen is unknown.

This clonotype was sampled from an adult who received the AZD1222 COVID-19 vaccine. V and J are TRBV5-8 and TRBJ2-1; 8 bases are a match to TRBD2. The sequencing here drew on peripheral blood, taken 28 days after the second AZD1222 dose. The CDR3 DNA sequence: TGTGCCAGCAGCTTGGCGAGCGGGAGAGAGCAGTTCTTC. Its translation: CASSLASGREQFF.